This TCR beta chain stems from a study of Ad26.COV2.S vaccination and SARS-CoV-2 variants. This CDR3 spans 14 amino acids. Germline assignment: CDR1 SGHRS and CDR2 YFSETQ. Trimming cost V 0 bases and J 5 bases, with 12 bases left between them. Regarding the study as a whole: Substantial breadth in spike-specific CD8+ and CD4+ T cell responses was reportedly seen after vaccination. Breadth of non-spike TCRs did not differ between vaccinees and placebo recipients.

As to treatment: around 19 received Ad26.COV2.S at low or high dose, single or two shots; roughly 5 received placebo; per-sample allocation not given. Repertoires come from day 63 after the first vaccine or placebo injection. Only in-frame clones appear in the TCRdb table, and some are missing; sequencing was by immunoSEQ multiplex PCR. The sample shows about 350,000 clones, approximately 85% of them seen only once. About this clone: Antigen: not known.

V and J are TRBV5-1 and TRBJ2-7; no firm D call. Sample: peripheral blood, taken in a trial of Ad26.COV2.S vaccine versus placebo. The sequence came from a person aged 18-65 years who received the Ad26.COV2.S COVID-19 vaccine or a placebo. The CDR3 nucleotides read TGCGCCAGCAGCTTGGGTTTGTTGGAGCACGAGCAGTACTTC. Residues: CASSLGLLEHEQYF.